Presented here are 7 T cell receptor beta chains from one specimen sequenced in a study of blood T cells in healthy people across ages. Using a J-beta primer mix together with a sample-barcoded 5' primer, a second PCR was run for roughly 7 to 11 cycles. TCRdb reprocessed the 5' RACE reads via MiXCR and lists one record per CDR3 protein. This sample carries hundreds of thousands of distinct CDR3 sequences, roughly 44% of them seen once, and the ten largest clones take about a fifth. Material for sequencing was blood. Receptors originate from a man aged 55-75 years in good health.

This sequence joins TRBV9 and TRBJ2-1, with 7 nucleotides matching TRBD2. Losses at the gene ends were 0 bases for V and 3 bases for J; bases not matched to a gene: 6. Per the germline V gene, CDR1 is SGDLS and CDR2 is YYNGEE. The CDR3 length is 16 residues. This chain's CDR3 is CASSVAGRGSYNEQFF. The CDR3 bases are TGTGCCAGCAGCGTAGCCGGGCGGGGGAGCTACAATGAGCAGTTCTTC.

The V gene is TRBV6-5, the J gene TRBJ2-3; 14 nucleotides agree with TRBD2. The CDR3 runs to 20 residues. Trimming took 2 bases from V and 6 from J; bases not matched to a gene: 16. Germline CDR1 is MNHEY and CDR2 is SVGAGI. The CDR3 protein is CASSYVARLAGGTHDDTQYF. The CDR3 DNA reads TGTGCCAGCAGTTACGTCGCGCGACTAGCGGGGGGGACTCACGACGATACGCAGTATTTT.

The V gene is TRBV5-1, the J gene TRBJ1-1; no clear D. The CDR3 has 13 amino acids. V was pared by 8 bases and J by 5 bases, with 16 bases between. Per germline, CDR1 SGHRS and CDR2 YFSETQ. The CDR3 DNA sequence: TGCGCCAGTAATTCAGGAGGTCGGACTGAAGCTTTCTTT. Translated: CASNSGGRTEAFF.

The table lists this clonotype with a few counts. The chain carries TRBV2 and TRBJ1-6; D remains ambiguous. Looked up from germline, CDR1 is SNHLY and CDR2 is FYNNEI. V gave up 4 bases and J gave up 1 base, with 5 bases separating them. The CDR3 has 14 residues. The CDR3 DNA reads TGTGCCAGCAGTGTCCAATCCTATAATTCACCCCTCCACTTT. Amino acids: CASSVQSYNSPLHF. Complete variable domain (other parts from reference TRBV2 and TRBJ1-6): EPEVTQTPSHQVTQMGQEVILRCVPISNHLYFYWYRQILGQKVEFLVSFYNNEISEKSEIFDDQFSVERPDGSNFTLKIRSTKLEDSAMYFCASSVQSYNSPLHFGNGTRLTVT.

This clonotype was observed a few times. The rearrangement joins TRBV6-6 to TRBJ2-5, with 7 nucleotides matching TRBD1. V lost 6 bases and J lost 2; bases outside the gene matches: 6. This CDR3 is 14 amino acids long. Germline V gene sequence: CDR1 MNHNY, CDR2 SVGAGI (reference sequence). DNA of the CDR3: TGTGCCAGCAGCGACAGGGCAGGACAAGAGACCCAGTACTTC. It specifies CASSDRAGQETQYF.

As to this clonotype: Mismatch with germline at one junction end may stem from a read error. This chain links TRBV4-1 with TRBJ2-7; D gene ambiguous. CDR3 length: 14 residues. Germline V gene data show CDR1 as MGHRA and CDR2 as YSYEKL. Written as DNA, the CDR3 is TGCGTCAGCAGCCAAGACCCATACTCCTACGAGCAGTACTTC. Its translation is CVSSQDPYSYEQYF.

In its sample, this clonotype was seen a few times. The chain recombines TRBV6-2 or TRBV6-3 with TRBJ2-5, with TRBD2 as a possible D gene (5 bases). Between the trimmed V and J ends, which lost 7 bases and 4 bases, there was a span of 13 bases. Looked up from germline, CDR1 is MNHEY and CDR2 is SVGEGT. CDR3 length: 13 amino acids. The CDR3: CASTSSIGETQYF. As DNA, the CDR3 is TGTGCCAGCACTTCTAGCATTGGAGAGACCCAGTACTTC.